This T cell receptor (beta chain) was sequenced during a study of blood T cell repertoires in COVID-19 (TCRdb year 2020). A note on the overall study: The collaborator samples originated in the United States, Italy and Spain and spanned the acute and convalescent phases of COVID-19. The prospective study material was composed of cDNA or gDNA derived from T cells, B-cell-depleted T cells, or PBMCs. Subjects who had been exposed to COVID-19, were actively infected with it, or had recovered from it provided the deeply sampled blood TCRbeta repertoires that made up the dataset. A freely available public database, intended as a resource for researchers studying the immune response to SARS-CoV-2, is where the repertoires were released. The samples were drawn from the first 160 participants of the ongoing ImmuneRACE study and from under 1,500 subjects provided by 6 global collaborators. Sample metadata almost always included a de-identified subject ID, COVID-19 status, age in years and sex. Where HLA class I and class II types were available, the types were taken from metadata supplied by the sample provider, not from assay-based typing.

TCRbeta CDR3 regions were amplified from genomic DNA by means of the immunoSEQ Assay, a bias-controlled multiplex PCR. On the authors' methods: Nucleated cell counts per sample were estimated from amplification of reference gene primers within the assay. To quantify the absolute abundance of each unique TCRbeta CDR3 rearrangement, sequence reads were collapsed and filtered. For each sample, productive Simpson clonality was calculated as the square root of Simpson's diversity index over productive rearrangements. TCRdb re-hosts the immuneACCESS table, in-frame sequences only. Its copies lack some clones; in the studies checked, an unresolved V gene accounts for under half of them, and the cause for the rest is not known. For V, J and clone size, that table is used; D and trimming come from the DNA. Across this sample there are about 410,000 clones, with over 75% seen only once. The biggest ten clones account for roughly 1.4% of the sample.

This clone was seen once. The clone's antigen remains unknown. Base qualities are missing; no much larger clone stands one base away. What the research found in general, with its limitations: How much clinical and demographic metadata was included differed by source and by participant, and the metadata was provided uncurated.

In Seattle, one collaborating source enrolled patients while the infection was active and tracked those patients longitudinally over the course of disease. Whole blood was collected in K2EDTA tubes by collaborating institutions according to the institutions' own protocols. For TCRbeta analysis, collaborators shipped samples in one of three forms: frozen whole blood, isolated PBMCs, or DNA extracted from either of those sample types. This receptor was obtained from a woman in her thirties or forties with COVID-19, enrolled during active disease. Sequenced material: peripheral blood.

The nucleotide sequence reads as follows: TGTGCCAGCAGTTACACAGGGTCCTCCTACGAGCAGTACTTC. This translates into CASSYTGSSYEQYF. The chain employs TRBV6-2 or TRBV6-3 and TRBJ2-7, and perhaps TRBD1 as D gene, on 6 matching bases. CDR1 and CDR2 are read off the germline V gene as MNHEY and SVGEGT. Spanning cysteine to phenylalanine, the CDR3 consists of 14 amino acids. The DNA shown is the 42-base CDR3, in frame from base 1. Trimming takes 2 bases from V and 0 bases from J, and the germline ends sit 8 bases apart.